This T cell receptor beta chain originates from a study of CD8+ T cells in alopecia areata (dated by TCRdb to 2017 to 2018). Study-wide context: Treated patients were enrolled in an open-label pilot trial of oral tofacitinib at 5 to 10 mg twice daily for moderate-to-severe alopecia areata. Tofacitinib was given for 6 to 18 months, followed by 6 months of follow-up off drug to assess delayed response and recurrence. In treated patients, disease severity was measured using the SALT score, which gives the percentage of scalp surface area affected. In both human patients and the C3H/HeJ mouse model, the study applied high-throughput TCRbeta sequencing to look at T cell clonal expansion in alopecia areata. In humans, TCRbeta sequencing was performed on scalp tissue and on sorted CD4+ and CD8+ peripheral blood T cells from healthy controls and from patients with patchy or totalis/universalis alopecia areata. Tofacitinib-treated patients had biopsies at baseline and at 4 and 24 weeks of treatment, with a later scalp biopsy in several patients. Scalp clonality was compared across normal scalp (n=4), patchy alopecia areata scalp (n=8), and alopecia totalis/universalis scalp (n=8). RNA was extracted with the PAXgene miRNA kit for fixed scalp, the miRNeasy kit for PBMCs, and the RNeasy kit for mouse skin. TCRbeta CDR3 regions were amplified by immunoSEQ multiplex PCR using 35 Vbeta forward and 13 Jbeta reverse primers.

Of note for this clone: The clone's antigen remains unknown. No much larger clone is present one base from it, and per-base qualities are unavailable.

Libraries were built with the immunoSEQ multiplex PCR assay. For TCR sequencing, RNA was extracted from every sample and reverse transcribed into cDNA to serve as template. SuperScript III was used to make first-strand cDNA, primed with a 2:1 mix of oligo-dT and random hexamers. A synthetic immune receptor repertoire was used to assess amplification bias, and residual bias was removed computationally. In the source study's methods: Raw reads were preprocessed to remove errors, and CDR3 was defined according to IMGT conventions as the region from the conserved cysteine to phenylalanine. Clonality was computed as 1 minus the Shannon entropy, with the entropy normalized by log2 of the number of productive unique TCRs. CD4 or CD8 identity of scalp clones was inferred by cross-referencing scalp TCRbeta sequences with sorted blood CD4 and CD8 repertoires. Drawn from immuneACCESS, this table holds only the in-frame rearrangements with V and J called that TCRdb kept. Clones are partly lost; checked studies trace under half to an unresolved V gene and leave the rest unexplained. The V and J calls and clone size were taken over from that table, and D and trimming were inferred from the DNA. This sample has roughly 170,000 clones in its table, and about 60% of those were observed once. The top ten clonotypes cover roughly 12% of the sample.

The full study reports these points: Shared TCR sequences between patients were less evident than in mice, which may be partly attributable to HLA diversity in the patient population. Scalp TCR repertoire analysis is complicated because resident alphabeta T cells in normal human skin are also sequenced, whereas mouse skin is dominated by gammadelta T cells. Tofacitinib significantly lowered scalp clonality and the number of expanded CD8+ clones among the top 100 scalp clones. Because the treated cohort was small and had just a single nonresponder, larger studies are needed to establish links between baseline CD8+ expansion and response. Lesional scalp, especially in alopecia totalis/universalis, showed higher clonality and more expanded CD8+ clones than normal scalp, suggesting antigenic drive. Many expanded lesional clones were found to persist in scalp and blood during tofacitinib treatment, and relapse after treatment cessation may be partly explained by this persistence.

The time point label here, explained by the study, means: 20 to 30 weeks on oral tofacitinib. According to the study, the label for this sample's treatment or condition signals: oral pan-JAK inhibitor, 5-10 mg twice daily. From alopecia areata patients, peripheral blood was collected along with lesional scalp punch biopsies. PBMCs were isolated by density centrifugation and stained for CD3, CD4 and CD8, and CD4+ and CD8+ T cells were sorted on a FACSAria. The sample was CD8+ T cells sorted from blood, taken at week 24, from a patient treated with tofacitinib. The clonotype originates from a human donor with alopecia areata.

This receptor has the CDR3 CASSQGDYSTDTQYF. DNA sequence: TGTGCCAGCAGCCAAGGGGACTATAGCACAGATACGCAGTATTTT. The sequence links TRBV14 to TRBJ2-3; a stretch of 7 junction bases matches TRBD2. The germline V gene provides CDR1 SGHDN and CDR2 FVKESK. Including cysteine and phenylalanine, the CDR3 has 15 amino acids. The retained sequence is limited to the CDR3, 45 bases, with the frame set at the first base. The germline V and J ends show losses of 1 base and 0 bases respectively, and no gene match explains 1 base of the junction.